This T cell receptor (beta chain) is drawn from a study of OX40 agonist ivuxolimab in advanced cancers. Study in general: The drug used for patients, ivuxolimab, was an agonistic anti-OX40 (CD134) antibody.

The assay was immunoSEQ multiplex PCR, and TCRdb's table has in-frame clones only and misses some. The sample has tens of thousands of clones, about 90% seen once. This CDR3 contains 15 residues. Germline V lookup: CDR1 MNHEY, CDR2 SMNVEV (reference sequence). V gave up 7 bases and J gave up 2 bases, with 14 bases separating them. This clone is deemed medium-sized. V usage is TRBV27 and J usage is TRBJ2-2; possible D gene TRBD2, 6 bases. The source is an adult with an advanced solid tumor such as melanoma, head and neck, liver or kidney cancer. The sequences come from CD4+ or CD8+ T cells sorted from blood, collected in a trial of the OX40 agonist ivuxolimab. The CDR3, as DNA: TGTGCCAGCATCCCAGGCGGGGCTAACACCGGGGAGCTGTTTTTT. Its protein is CASIPGGANTGELFF.